A selection of T cell receptor beta chains follows, all from one sample in a study of cytomegalovirus exposure and HLA in healthy donors. Only in-frame clones appear in the TCRdb table, and some are missing; sequencing was by immunoSEQ multiplex PCR. The sample records 63,000 or so clones, around 80% being singletons. The sequenced sample consisted of PBMCs. The source of these receptors is a woman under 40 in good health and CMV-seronegative. CDR3s include the opening cysteine and the closing phenylalanine or tryptophan. The D gene is left open where the match is weak. Only part of the rows carry a size: once, few, many, or a class if the clone is expanded.

abundance: once; v_gene: TRBV6-1; d_gene: NA; j_gene: TRBJ1-2; CDR3nt: TGTGCCAGCAGTGAGTTGAGGGCCAGTACCTATGGCTACACCTTC; CDR3aa: CASSELRASTYGYTF
abundance: NA; v_gene: TRBV6-5; d_gene: TRBD1; j_gene: TRBJ1-2; CDR3nt: TGTGCCAGCAGTTACTCGAGGCAGGGGGGCTATGGCTACACCTTC; CDR3aa: CASSYSRQGGYGYTF
abundance: NA; v_gene: TRBV5-4; d_gene: NA; j_gene: TRBJ2-1; CDR3nt: TGTGCCAGCAGCTTGGCCAGCGGCAACTACAATGAGCAGTTCTTC; CDR3aa: CASSLASGNYNEQFF
abundance: NA; v_gene: TRBV7-2; d_gene: TRBD1; j_gene: TRBJ1-4; CDR3nt: TGTGCCAGCAGTTTGACAGGGGGCATAACTAATGAAAAACTGTTTTTT; CDR3aa: CASSLTGGITNEKLFF
abundance: few; v_gene: TRBV5-6; d_gene: NA; j_gene: TRBJ2-7; CDR3nt: TGTGCCAGCACCTGGACAGGGAGGGTATACGAGCAGTACTTC; CDR3aa: CASTWTGRVYEQYF
abundance: NA; v_gene: TRBV10-3; d_gene: TRBD2; j_gene: TRBJ2-5; CDR3nt: TGTGCCATCAGTGAGGGTACGGGGGGGCGAGAGACCCAGTACTTC; CDR3aa: CAISEGTGGRETQYF
abundance: NA; v_gene: TRBV5-4; d_gene: TRBD1; j_gene: TRBJ2-3; CDR3nt: TGTGCCAGCAGCACGGGACAGGGCGTGGGCACAGATACGCAGTATTTT; CDR3aa: CASSTGQGVGTDTQYF
abundance: few; v_gene: TRBV7-7; d_gene: NA; j_gene: TRBJ1-4; CDR3nt: TGTGCTAGCAGCCCTACAGGGTTTCAGGAAAAACTGTTTTTT; CDR3aa: CASSPTGFQEKLFF
abundance: NA; v_gene: TRBV6-6; d_gene: TRBD1; j_gene: TRBJ2-7; CDR3nt: TGTGCCAGCAGTCGCCGCCAGGGGGTTCAGTACTTC; CDR3aa: CASSRRQGVQYF
abundance: NA; v_gene: TRBV5-6; d_gene: NA; j_gene: TRBJ2-7; CDR3nt: TGTGCCAGCCCCAGGGCCTACGAGCAGTACTTC; CDR3aa: CASPRAYEQYF
abundance: NA; v_gene: TRBV25-1; d_gene: NA; j_gene: TRBJ2-7; CDR3nt: TGTGCCAGCAGTGAAATGCCCTACTACGAGCAGTACTTC; CDR3aa: CASSEMPYYEQYF
abundance: few; v_gene: TRBV7-6; d_gene: NA; j_gene: TRBJ2-5; CDR3nt: TGTGCCAGCAGCTTATTGACCAGGGCCTTAAACCCGGACCAAGAGACCCAGTACTTC; CDR3aa: CASSLLTRALNPDQETQYF
abundance: NA; v_gene: TRBV30; d_gene: TRBD1; j_gene: TRBJ2-5; CDR3nt: TGTGCCTGGGAGACAGGGCCTTCGATGGGGACCCAGTACTTC; CDR3aa: CAWETGPSMGTQYF
abundance: NA; v_gene: TRBV7-3; d_gene: TRBD2; j_gene: TRBJ2-3; CDR3nt: TGTGCCAGCAGCCCAGGGACTAGCGCGTCAGATACGCAGTATTTT; CDR3aa: CASSPGTSASDTQYF
abundance: NA; v_gene: TRBV20-1; d_gene: NA; j_gene: TRBJ2-7; CDR3nt: TGCAGTGCTAGTCTCGGGGAAGAGCAGTACTTC; CDR3aa: CSASLGEEQYF
abundance: NA; v_gene: TRBV19; d_gene: NA; j_gene: TRBJ1-2; CDR3nt: TGTGCCAGTAGGCCCGGACTCAACTATGGCTACACCTTC; CDR3aa: CASRPGLNYGYTF
abundance: once; v_gene: TRBV28; d_gene: NA; j_gene: TRBJ1-4; CDR3nt: TGTGCCAGCAGTTTATTTTACAGGGCTTCGGAAAAACTGTTTTTT; CDR3aa: CASSLFYRASEKLFF
abundance: NA; v_gene: TRBV6-1; d_gene: NA; j_gene: TRBJ1-1; CDR3nt: TGTGCCAGCAGTCGGCACGGAGTGGGCACTGAAGCTTTCTTT; CDR3aa: CASSRHGVGTEAFF
abundance: NA; v_gene: TRBV15; d_gene: TRBD2; j_gene: TRBJ2-2; CDR3nt: TGTGCCACCAGCAGCCTCGGCGGGAGAGTAGGCGGGGAGCTGTTTTTT; CDR3aa: CATSSLGGRVGGELFF
abundance: NA; v_gene: TRBV4-1; d_gene: TRBD1; j_gene: TRBJ1-1; CDR3nt: TGCGCCAGCAGCCAAGTGAAAGGGGGCCCGGTCTTAAAGGCTTTCTTT; CDR3aa: CASSQVKGGPVLKAFF
abundance: NA; v_gene: TRBV5-4; d_gene: TRBD1; j_gene: TRBJ2-7; CDR3nt: TGTGCCAGCAGCCCCGGACAGGGTGGCTACGAGCAGTACTTC; CDR3aa: CASSPGQGGYEQYF
abundance: few; v_gene: TRBV5-4; d_gene: NA; j_gene: TRBJ1-1; CDR3nt: TGTGCCAGCAGCTTCGCGGGACGCCGAAACACTGAAGCTTTCTTT; CDR3aa: CASSFAGRRNTEAFF
abundance: NA; v_gene: TRBV29-1; d_gene: NA; j_gene: TRBJ2-3; CDR3nt: TGCAGCGTTGTGGCCGTGAGCACAGATACGCAGTATTTT; CDR3aa: CSVVAVSTDTQYF
abundance: NA; v_gene: TRBV5-4; d_gene: NA; j_gene: TRBJ1-2; CDR3nt: TGTGCCAGCAGGTCGGCAGGGGACTATGGCTACACCTTC; CDR3aa: CASRSAGDYGYTF
abundance: NA; v_gene: TRBV30; d_gene: NA; j_gene: TRBJ2-2; CDR3nt: TGTGCCTCGTCAGGGGAGAACACCGGGGAGCTGTTTTTT; CDR3aa: CASSGENTGELFF
abundance: NA; v_gene: TRBV5-1; d_gene: NA; j_gene: TRBJ1-1; CDR3nt: TGCGCCAGCAGCCCACAGGATAGGGCTGAAGCTTTCTTT; CDR3aa: CASSPQDRAEAFF
abundance: NA; v_gene: TRBV30; d_gene: NA; j_gene: TRBJ1-1; CDR3nt: TGTGCCTGGAGTCAAGGGGATTGGACTGAAGCTTTCTTT; CDR3aa: CAWSQGDWTEAFF
abundance: NA; v_gene: TRBV20-1; d_gene: NA; j_gene: TRBJ2-7; CDR3nt: TGCAGTGCTAATCAAGCGAACGAGCAGTACTTC; CDR3aa: CSANQANEQYF
abundance: few; v_gene: TRBV30; d_gene: NA; j_gene: TRBJ1-2; CDR3nt: TGTGCCTGGAGAGGAGGTGATGGCTACACCTTC; CDR3aa: CAWRGGDGYTF
abundance: few; v_gene: TRBV11-2; d_gene: NA; j_gene: TRBJ2-3; CDR3nt: TGTGCCAGCAGCTTCGGGACTTCCTCTAGCACAGATACGCAGTATTTT; CDR3aa: CASSFGTSSSTDTQYF
abundance: NA; v_gene: TRBV30; d_gene: NA; j_gene: TRBJ2-2; CDR3nt: TGTGCCTGGAGGGGGATACAGGCCGCCGGGGAGCTGTTTTTT; CDR3aa: CAWRGIQAAGELFF
abundance: NA; v_gene: TRBV27; d_gene: TRBD1; j_gene: TRBJ2-4; CDR3nt: TGTGCCAGCAGTTTCCGGACAGGGGGAGACATTCAGTACTTC; CDR3aa: CASSFRTGGDIQYF
abundance: NA; v_gene: TRBV7-9; d_gene: TRBD2; j_gene: TRBJ2-3; CDR3nt: TGTGCCAGCAGCCCCACCGGGACTAGCGGCACAGATACGCAGTATTTT; CDR3aa: CASSPTGTSGTDTQYF
abundance: NA; v_gene: TRBV4-1; d_gene: NA; j_gene: TRBJ2-5; CDR3nt: TGCGCCAGCAGCCAAACCATAATGGCGCGGTTCGGGACCCAGTACTTC; CDR3aa: CASSQTIMARFGTQYF
abundance: NA; v_gene: TRBV4-1; d_gene: TRBD2; j_gene: TRBJ2-7; CDR3nt: TGCGCCAGCAGCCAAGGGACTAGCGGGGATCTCTCCTACGAGCAGTACTTC; CDR3aa: CASSQGTSGDLSYEQYF
abundance: NA; v_gene: TRBV7-9; d_gene: TRBD1; j_gene: TRBJ1-4; CDR3nt: TGTGCCAGCAGCCCCCGGGACAGGGTAGATACTAATGAAAAACTGTTTTTT; CDR3aa: CASSPRDRVDTNEKLFF
abundance: NA; v_gene: TRBV4-1; d_gene: NA; j_gene: TRBJ1-2; CDR3nt: TGCGCCAGCAGCCCATTACCCCTCGACAGGAACTATGGCTACACCTTC; CDR3aa: CASSPLPLDRNYGYTF
abundance: NA; v_gene: TRBV6-5; d_gene: TRBD2; j_gene: TRBJ2-3; CDR3nt: TGTGCCAGCAGTTCGGGACTAGTATCCCATACGCAGTATTTT; CDR3aa: CASSSGLVSHTQYF
abundance: NA; v_gene: TRBV9; d_gene: TRBD1; j_gene: TRBJ1-2; CDR3nt: TGTGCCAGCAGCGTAGCTCCGGGACAGGCCTATGGCTACACCTTC; CDR3aa: CASSVAPGQAYGYTF
abundance: NA; v_gene: TRBV6-4; d_gene: NA; j_gene: TRBJ1-5; CDR3nt: TGTGCCAGCAGTGAGGCAGGGAATCAGCCCCAGCATTTT; CDR3aa: CASSEAGNQPQHF
abundance: NA; v_gene: TRBV7-9; d_gene: TRBD1; j_gene: TRBJ2-7; CDR3nt: TGTGCCAGCAGCAATCCTCGGGACAGTCTTACCTACGAGCAGTACTTC; CDR3aa: CASSNPRDSLTYEQYF
abundance: NA; v_gene: TRBV28; d_gene: TRBD1; j_gene: TRBJ2-7; CDR3nt: TGTGCCAGCAGGAAGCGGGACAGGGCCCTTGAGGAGCAGTACTTC; CDR3aa: CASRKRDRALEEQYF
abundance: NA; v_gene: TRBV6-5; d_gene: TRBD1; j_gene: TRBJ2-7; CDR3nt: TGTGCCAGCAGTTACGGGGGACAGGGTTTATACGAGCAGTACTTC; CDR3aa: CASSYGGQGLYEQYF
abundance: NA; v_gene: TRBV7-9; d_gene: NA; j_gene: TRBJ2-5; CDR3nt: TGTGCCAGCAGCTGGGGGCGGGAGACCCAGTACTTC; CDR3aa: CASSWGRETQYF
abundance: NA; v_gene: TRBV11-2; d_gene: TRBD1; j_gene: TRBJ1-3; CDR3nt: TGTGCCAGCAGCCCCGAGGAGCACGGACAGGTGGGAGTTCGAAACACCATATATTTT; CDR3aa: CASSPEEHGQVGVRNTIYF
abundance: NA; v_gene: TRBV6-5; d_gene: NA; j_gene: TRBJ1-1; CDR3nt: TGTGCCAGCGCCAGGGGTAGGGGAAACACTGAAGCTTTCTTT; CDR3aa: CASARGRGNTEAFF
abundance: NA; v_gene: TRBV30; d_gene: TRBD1; j_gene: TRBJ1-2; CDR3nt: TGTGCCCGAGTGTCGAGGAGGGACAGCACCTATGGCTACACCTTC; CDR3aa: CARVSRRDSTYGYTF
abundance: NA; v_gene: TRBV6-1; d_gene: TRBD2; j_gene: TRBJ2-7; CDR3nt: TGTGCCAGCAGTTCCCCAGAGTTCGTTACATCGAGCGGGGACTTC; CDR3aa: CASSSPEFVTSSGDF
abundance: NA; v_gene: TRBV6-5; d_gene: TRBD1; j_gene: TRBJ2-2; CDR3nt: TGTGCCAGCAGTTACGACAGGGCAGTCTCCGGGGAGCTGTTTTTT; CDR3aa: CASSYDRAVSGELFF
abundance: NA; v_gene: TRBV10-3; d_gene: NA; j_gene: TRBJ1-1; CDR3nt: TGTGCCATCAGTGAAGCAATCGCTGAAGCTTTCTTT; CDR3aa: CAISEAIAEAFF
abundance: NA; v_gene: TRBV4-1; d_gene: TRBD2; j_gene: TRBJ2-2; CDR3nt: TGCGCCAGCAGCCAAGAGGGACTAGCGGGGGGGCCTGGCACCGGGGAGCTGTTTTTT; CDR3aa: CASSQEGLAGGPGTGELFF
abundance: NA; v_gene: TRBV30; d_gene: NA; j_gene: TRBJ1-3; CDR3nt: TGTGCCTGGAGGGTACAGGGCACTGGAAACACCATATATTTT; CDR3aa: CAWRVQGTGNTIYF